This T cell receptor (beta chain) originates from a study of control samples from healthy donors and cancer patients. Germline-derived CDR1 and CDR2 are SGHNT and YYREEE (reference sequence). CDR3 length equals 13 residues. V dropped 4 bases and J dropped 5; count of bases not matched to a gene: 5. The method was immunoSEQ multiplex PCR; TCRdb's version includes in-frame clones alone and lacks a portion of them. The table shows under 130,000 clones, with around four fifths occurring only once. This sequence was found in a woman in her 50s in good health. The J gene is TRBJ1-2, the V gene TRBV5-4; 7 positions agree with TRBD1. Sequencing was performed on blood. The CDR3 sequence is CASSPRDSYGYTF. The DNA of the CDR3 is TGTGCCAGCAGCCCCCGGGACAGTTATGGCTACACCTTC.